This TCR beta chain was observed in a study of blood T cell repertoires in COVID-19. Only in-frame clones appear in the TCRdb table, and some are missing; sequencing was by immunoSEQ multiplex PCR. The sample records about 170,000 clones, around 82% being singletons. Germline assignment: CDR1 LNHDA and CDR2 SQIVND (reference sequence). J was trimmed by 4 bases and V by 3 bases; bases with no gene match: 8. This CDR3 is 16 amino acids long. The specimen sequenced was peripheral blood. V usage is TRBV19 and J usage is TRBJ2-2, with TRBD1 matching over 7 bases. The source of this sequence is a man aged 70-80 years with active or convalescent COVID-19. The CDR3 DNA follows: TGTGCCAGTAGTATCCGACAGGGTGCGGGCACCGGGGAGCTGTTTTTT. Translated, it gives CASSIRQGAGTGELFF.